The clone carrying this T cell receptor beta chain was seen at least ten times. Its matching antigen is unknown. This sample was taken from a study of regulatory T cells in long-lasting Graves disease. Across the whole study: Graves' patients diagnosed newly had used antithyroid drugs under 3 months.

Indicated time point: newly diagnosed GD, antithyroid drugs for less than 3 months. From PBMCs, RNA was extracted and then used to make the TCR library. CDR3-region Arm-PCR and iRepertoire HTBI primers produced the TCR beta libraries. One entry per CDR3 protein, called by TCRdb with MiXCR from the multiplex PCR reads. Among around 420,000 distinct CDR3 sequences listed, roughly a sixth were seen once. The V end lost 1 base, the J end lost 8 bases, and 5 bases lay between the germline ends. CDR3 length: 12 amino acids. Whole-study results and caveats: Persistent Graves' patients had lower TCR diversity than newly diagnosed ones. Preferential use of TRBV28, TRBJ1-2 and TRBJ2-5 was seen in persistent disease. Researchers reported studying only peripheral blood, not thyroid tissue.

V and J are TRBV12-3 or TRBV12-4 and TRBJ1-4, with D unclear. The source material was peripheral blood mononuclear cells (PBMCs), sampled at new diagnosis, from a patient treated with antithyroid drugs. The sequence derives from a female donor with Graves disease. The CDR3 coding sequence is TGTGCCAGCAGTTTAGTAGAGGAAAAACTGTTTTTT. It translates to CASSLVEEKLFF.